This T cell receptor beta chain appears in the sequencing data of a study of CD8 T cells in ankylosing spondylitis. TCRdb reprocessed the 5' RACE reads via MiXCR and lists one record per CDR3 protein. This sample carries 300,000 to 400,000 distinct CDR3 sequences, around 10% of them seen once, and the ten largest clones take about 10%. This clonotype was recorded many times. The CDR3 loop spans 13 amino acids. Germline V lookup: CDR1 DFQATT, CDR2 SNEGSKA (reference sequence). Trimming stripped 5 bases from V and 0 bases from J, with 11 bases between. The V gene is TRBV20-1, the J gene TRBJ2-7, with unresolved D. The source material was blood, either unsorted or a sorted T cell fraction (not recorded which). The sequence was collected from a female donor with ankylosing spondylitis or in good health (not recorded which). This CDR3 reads CSAATEASYEQYF. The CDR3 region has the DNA TGCAGTGCTGCAACAGAAGCCTCCTACGAGCAGTACTTC.